These 2 T cell receptor beta chains came from one sample sequenced in a study of blood T cell repertoires in COVID-19. Here immunoSEQ multiplex PCR was the method, and the copy in TCRdb shows in-frame clones only, minus some. The profile shows under 65,000 clones, around 73% of them singletons. Material: PBMCs or T cells enriched from blood (not recorded which). These receptors came from a woman aged 45-65 years with acute COVID-19.

The rearrangement links TRBV15 to TRBJ1-4; unclear D gene. This CDR3 contains 15 residues. Germline V gives CDR1 LNHNV, CDR2 YYDKDF (reference sequence). V was pared by 0 bases and J by 0 bases, with 5 bases between. CDR3 nucleotide sequence: TGTGCCACCAGCAGAGATCTTGCAACTAATGAAAAACTGTTTTTT. Translated: CATSRDLATNEKLFF. Full variable domain (rest looked up from reference TRBV15 and TRBJ1-4): DAMVIQNPRYQVTQFGKPVTLSCSQTLNHNVMYWYQQKSSQAPKLLFHYYDKDFNNEADTPDNFQSRRPNTSFCFLDIRSPGLGDTAMYLCATSRDLATNEKLFFGSGTQLSVL.

The sample holds one count of this clone. The V gene is TRBV5-5, the J gene TRBJ1-1; TRBD1 is a possible D gene (5 bases). This CDR3 region has 16 residues. The V gene lost 0 bases and the J gene lost 7 bases, with 19 bases spanning the gap. CDR1 is SGHKS, CDR2 YYEKEE, per germline (reference sequence). CDR3: CASSLVSFNTGFEAFF. In nucleotides, the CDR3 is TGTGCCAGCAGCTTGGTTTCCTTTAACACAGGATTTGAAGCTTTCTTT.